The 16 T cell receptor beta chains presented below share a single source sample, sequenced in a study of T cells in localized non-small cell lung cancer. Clones were sequenced by immunoSEQ multiplex PCR, and TCRdb holds only the in-frame ones, with some missing. The table shows about 2,000 clones, with about a fifth occurring only once. Sequenced material: lung tumor tissue, taken before any cancer treatment. These receptors originate from a male donor at least 60 years old with stage II lung adenocarcinoma.

The genes are TRBV19 and TRBJ1-2; possibly TRBD1 for D (6 bases). There are 13 residues in the CDR3. Trimming stripped 6 bases from V and 7 bases from J, with 15 bases between. Looked up from germline, CDR1 is LNHDA and CDR2 is SQIVND (reference sequence). Here the CDR3 reads CASRRQGFGGYTF. The CDR3 DNA reads as TGTGCCAGTAGAAGGCAGGGGTTCGGTGGCTACACCTTC.

Note on this clone: The germline gene is not matched at one end of the junction; a read error may be the cause. The chain recombines TRBV6-1 with TRBJ2-4; D remains unclear. The length of the CDR3 is 14 residues. Germline values: CDR1 MNHNS, CDR2 SASEGT. In DNA, the CDR3 is TGTGCCATCAGTGAAGTGTTAGCCAAAAACATTCAGTACTTC. Its protein is CAISEVLAKNIQYF.

The sample holds a few counts of this clone. This chain connects TRBV6-8 to TRBJ1-1; D is possibly TRBD1 (5 bases). Germline lookup yields CDR1 MNHGY and CDR2 SAAAGT. CDR3 size: 14 residues. V lost 10 bases to trimming and J lost 1 base, with 16 bases between them. The CDR3 DNA reads as TGTGCCATGAGAGCTGGGGCAGCGAACACTGAAGCTTTCTTT. Translated, it gives CAMRAGAANTEAFF.

This clone is medium-sized by share. This chain joins TRBV9 and TRBJ1-6; tentatively, D is TRBD1 (5 bases). Germline CDR1 is SGDLS and CDR2 is YYNGEE. The germline V and J ends were trimmed by 0 bases and 7 bases, with 11 bases remaining between them. The CDR3 totals 15 residues. CDR3 loop: CASSVEGLKNSPLHF. The CDR3, as DNA: TGTGCCAGCAGCGTAGAGGGACTGAAAAATTCACCCCTCCACTTT.

This chain uses TRBV9 with TRBJ1-6; possible D gene TRBD1, 5 bases. The CDR3 has 14 residues. The germline V gene encodes CDR1 SGDLS and CDR2 YYNGEE. Trimming shortened V by 2 bases and J by 9 bases, and 12 bases separated the two germline ends. CDR3 in amino acids: CASSVRVSTSPLHF. The CDR3 nucleotides are TGTGCCAGCAGCGTCAGGGTATCTACTTCACCCCTCCACTTT.

V is TRBV9 and J is TRBJ2-7; the D gene is possibly TRBD2 (5 bases). Germline lookup yields CDR1 SGDLS and CDR2 YYNGEE. V lost 6 bases and J 6 bases, leaving 16 bases between the germline ends. This CDR3 contains 13 residues. This CDR3 is CASNLEGLGEQYF. In DNA, the CDR3 is TGTGCCAGCAACTTAGAGGGTTTAGGCGAGCAGTACTTC.

This chain joins TRBV7-6 and TRBJ1-5; weak D call: TRBD1 (5 bases). V was clipped by 3 bases and J by 4 bases, with 10 bases between them. CDR1 is SGHVS, CDR2 FNYEAQ, per germline. The CDR3 consists of 14 residues. CDR3 amino acids: CASSLAGGNQPQHF. The CDR3 DNA reads as TGTGCCAGCAGCTTGGCCGGGGGGAATCAGCCCCAGCATTTT.

There are a few counts of this clone. The chain carries TRBV6-8 and TRBJ1-1, with TRBD1 as a possible D gene (6 bases). The CDR3 is 16 amino acids. Trimming removed 4 bases at V and 4 bases at J, with 19 bases between. The germline CDR1 and CDR2 sequences are MNHGY and SAAAGT. The DNA of the CDR3 is TGTGCCAGCAGTTCACGTCCAACAGGGAGCGGCACTGAAGCTTTCTTT. Translated: CASSSRPTGSGTEAFF.

This clone was seen just once. The chain carries TRBV15 and TRBJ2-5, with 10 bases fitting TRBD2. CDR1 and CDR2 (germline): LNHNV, YYDKDF (reference sequence). The CDR3 extends over 16 amino acids. With V trimmed by 1 base and J by 2 bases, 4 bases remained unmatched. The CDR3 DNA sequence: TGTGCCACCAGCAGAGCCCGGACTAGCGGACAAGAGACCCAGTACTTC. Its translation is CATSRARTSGQETQYF.

The chain couples TRBV19 to TRBJ1-4; D unclear. CDR3 length: 15 amino acids. Trimming stripped 2 bases from V and 3 bases from J, with 10 bases between. Germline CDR1 and CDR2: LNHDA and SQIVND (reference sequence). CDR3 sequence reads: CASSIYGKANEKLFF. CDR3 sequence (DNA): TGTGCCAGTAGTATATACGGGAAGGCTAATGAAAAACTGTTTTTT.

The chain carries TRBV28 and TRBJ1-1; tentative D call: TRBD1 (5 bases). The V gene lost 3 bases and the J gene lost 5 bases, with 13 bases spanning the gap. The CDR3 is 14 residues long. CDR1 is MDHEN, CDR2 SYDVKM, per germline. CDR3 DNA: TGTGCCAGCAGTTTGGGGCAGGTTTGGACTGAAGCTTTCTTT. It yields the protein CASSLGQVWTEAFF.

This clone was picked up a small number of times. CDR3 DNA: TGCGCCAGCAGCCAAGAGTTCGGCGGGAGGGCCGCCGGGCAGTTCTTC. Translating it yields CASSQEFGGRAAGQFF. This rearrangement joins TRBV4-1 to TRBJ2-1; the match to TRBD2 covers 9 bases. Germline loops: CDR1 MGHRA, CDR2 YSYEKL. The CDR3 has 16 amino acids. With 0 bases clipped from V and 12 bases from J, the junction kept 12 bases outside the gene matches.

The CDR3 is CASSPTRDRVYGYTF. For the CDR3, the DNA is TGTGCCAGCAGCCCAACCCGGGACAGGGTCTATGGCTACACCTTC. The V call is TRBV11-3, the J call TRBJ1-2; 9 positions agree with TRBD1. V shed 5 bases and J 4 bases; nucleotides not matched to a gene: 8. Germline V lookup: CDR1 SGHNT, CDR2 YENEEA. The CDR3 extends over 15 amino acids.

The chain uses TRBV19 and TRBJ2-2; TRBD2 aligns across 9 bases. This CDR3 has 16 residues. Germline V gene data show CDR1 as LNHDA and CDR2 as SQIVND (reference sequence). The trim removed 5 bases at V and 5 bases at J, leaving 9 bases unmatched. CDR3 bases: TGTGCCAGTAGTGCCCGACTAGCGGCGGCTACCGGGGAGCTGTTTTTT. This translates into CASSARLAAATGELFF.

The rearrangement uses TRBV19 and TRBJ2-1, with TRBD2 identical over 7 bases. The CDR3 runs to 16 residues. Germline assignment: CDR1 LNHDA and CDR2 SQIVND (reference sequence). V gave up 5 bases and J gave up 5 bases; unmatched junction bases: 12. The CDR3 sequence: CASSALGGGNNNEQFF. As DNA, the CDR3 is TGTGCCAGTAGTGCTCTGGGGGGAGGGAACAACAATGAGCAGTTCTTC.

This clone came up a few times. This sequence joins TRBV9 and TRBJ2-7; 9 positions match TRBD2. CDR1 SGDLS and CDR2 YYNGEE come from the germline V gene. The CDR3 covers 14 residues. J gave up 4 bases and V 5 bases, and 7 bases lay outside the gene matches. CDR3 sequence (DNA): TGTGCCAGCAGTTCTAGCGGGGCTCCTTACGAGCAGTACTTC. Encoded protein: CASSSSGAPYEQYF.